Listed below are T cell receptor beta chains from one sample, sequenced in a study of blood T cells in healthy people across ages. From the 5' RACE reads, TCRdb called clonotypes with MiXCR, one entry per CDR3 protein. The data show hundreds of thousands of distinct CDR3 sequences, 50% to 60% seen once. Sequenced material: blood. The receptors stem from a man aged 55 to 70 in good health. The CDR3 runs from the conserved cysteine through the conserved F or W. Fields, in order: D gene, J gene, V gene, clone size, CDR3 protein, CDR3 DNA. The D gene is left open where the match is weak. For some rows the clone size is stated as once, few or many, or as a class when expanded; others skip it.

>NA|TRBJ2-7|TRBV16|few
CASSQSKAGNEQYF
TGTGCCAGCAGCCAATCGAAGGCAGGTAATGAGCAGTACTTC
>NA|TRBJ2-7|TRBV6-5|NA
CASKRAVGGYEQYF
TGTGCCAGCAAGCGCGCAGTCGGGGGCTACGAGCAGTACTTC
>NA|TRBJ2-5|TRBV11-2|NA
CASSLDTAETQYF
TGTGCCAGCAGCTTAGACACGGCAGAGACCCAGTACTTC
>NA|TRBJ2-5|TRBV7-9|once
CASSVVDSRETQYF
TGTGCCAGCAGCGTGGTCGACTCCAGGGAGACCCAGTACTTC
>NA|TRBJ1-1|TRBV18|many
CASSPQGNTEAFF
TGTGCCAGCTCACCACAGGGAAACACTGAAGCTTTCTTT
>NA|TRBJ2-3|TRBV20-1|NA
CSASRTATDTQYF
TGCAGTGCTAGTCGGACAGCCACAGATACGCAGTATTTT
>NA|TRBJ2-1|TRBV12-5|NA
CASGLRPYRDEQFF
TGTGCTAGTGGTTTAAGACCCTACCGGGATGAGCAGTTCTTC
>TRBD1|TRBJ2-3|TRBV11-2|medium-sized
CASRQGDLAARTDTQYF
TGTGCCAGCAGGCAGGGGGATCTAGCCGCCCGCACAGATACGCAGTATTTT
>NA|TRBJ2-7|TRBV20-1|NA
CSATKGSYEQYF
TGCAGTGCTACTAAGGGTTCCTACGAGCAGTACTTC
>NA|TRBJ1-5|TRBV29-1|NA
CSAEIGGGSNQPQHF
TGCAGCGCTGAGATTGGGGGTGGTAGCAATCAGCCCCAGCATTTT
>NA|TRBJ1-1|TRBV7-3|NA
CASSLTLGGVTEAFF
TGTGCCAGCAGCTTAACTCTGGGGGGAGTGACTGAAGCTTTCTTT
>NA|TRBJ1-5|TRBV28|few
CASSSGAGNQPQHF
TGTGCCAGCAGTTCCGGGGCCGGCAATCAGCCCCAGCATTTT
>TRBD1|TRBJ2-1|TRBV11-2|NA
CASSLERQGMNEQFF
TGTGCCAGCAGCTTGGAGAGACAGGGTATGAATGAGCAGTTCTTC
>TRBD1|TRBJ2-1|TRBV5-6|NA
CASSLTGVNEQFF
TGTGCCAGCAGCTTGACAGGGGTCAATGAGCAGTTCTTC
>TRBD1|TRBJ1-2|TRBV7-2|NA
CASSTGQRASGYTF
TGTGCCAGCAGCACGGGACAGCGGGCGAGTGGCTACACCTTC
>TRBD2|TRBJ2-7|TRBV12-3/TRBV12-4|NA
CASTPQGGGAYEQYF
TGTGCCAGCACCCCCCAGGGTGGGGGGGCCTACGAGCAGTACTTC
>TRBD1|TRBJ2-4|TRBV29-1|NA
CSVSRTGHWEQYF
TGCAGCGTGTCGAGGACAGGGCATTGGGAGCAGTACTTC
>TRBD2|TRBJ2-3|TRBV20-1|many
CSAAGIRTSGSVRTDTQYF
TGCAGTGCTGCGGGCATTCGGACTAGCGGGAGCGTACGCACAGATACGCAGTATTTT
>NA|TRBJ2-7|TRBV5-5|few
CASSLLTGYEQYF
TGTGCCAGCAGCCTATTGACAGGCTACGAGCAGTACTTC
>TRBD2|TRBJ2-4|TRBV7-7|NA
CASSPSGSSNIQYF
TGTGCCAGCAGTCCTAGCGGGAGCTCAAACATTCAGTACTTC
>NA|TRBJ2-5|TRBV20-1|NA
CSPLLGAVGETQYF
TGCAGTCCCCTGCTGGGGGCGGTTGGAGAGACCCAGTACTTC
>NA|TRBJ2-2|TRBV5-1|NA
CASSFMARRTGELFF
TGCGCCAGCAGCTTCATGGCCCGGAGGACCGGGGAGCTGTTTTTT
>TRBD1|TRBJ1-6|TRBV6-5|few
CASSYLTGGYSPLHF
TGTGCCAGCAGTTACTTGACAGGGGGTTATTCACCCCTCCACTTT
>NA|TRBJ1-6|TRBV18|NA
CASSRQANNSPLHF
TGTGCCAGCTCACGACAGGCAAATAATTCACCCCTCCACTTT
>TRBD2|TRBJ2-5|TRBV24-1|NA
CATSVALAGVNEQYF
TGTGCCACCAGTGTTGCACTAGCGGGAGTCAATGAGCAGTACTTC
>NA|TRBJ1-5|TRBV29-1|NA
CSVEVPSVGRALEPQHF
TGCAGCGTTGAAGTCCCCTCCGTAGGACGGGCGTTAGAGCCCCAACATTTT
>TRBD1|TRBJ2-5|TRBV4-2|NA
CASCHSDDRGETQYF
TGTGCCAGCTGCCACTCCGACGACAGGGGAGAGACCCAGTACTTC
>NA|TRBJ2-3|TRBV6-6|NA
CASSYSGRVTDTQYF
TGTGCCAGCAGTTACTCTGGTCGGGTCACAGATACGCAGTATTTT
>TRBD1|TRBJ2-7|TRBV6-5|NA
CASSYSWDRQRYF
TGTGCCAGCAGTTACTCTTGGGACAGGCAAAGGTACTTC
>TRBD2|TRBJ2-1|TRBV7-9|NA
CASSPQLAGLNEQFF
TGTGCCAGCAGTCCACAACTAGCGGGGCTCAATGAGCAGTTCTTC
>TRBD2|TRBJ2-7|TRBV18|NA
CASSPLGLAGRPDEQYF
TGTGCCAGCTCACCACTGGGACTAGCGGGACGCCCTGACGAGCAGTACTTC
>TRBD1|TRBJ1-4|TRBV12-3/TRBV12-4|few
CASSSQQGISEKLFF
TGTGCCAGCAGTTCTCAACAGGGGATCAGTGAAAAACTGTTTTTT
>TRBD1|TRBJ1-2|TRBV20-1|few
CSARGGQGQYYGYTF
TGCAGTGCTAGAGGGGGACAGGGGCAATACTATGGCTACACCTTC
>NA|TRBJ2-1|TRBV7-2|NA
CVSRVGNEQFF
TGTGTCAGCAGGGTTGGCAATGAGCAGTTCTTC
>TRBD1|TRBJ2-3|TRBV29-1|NA
CSFEQGAGDTQYF
TGCAGCTTCGAACAGGGGGCCGGCGACACGCAGTATTTT
>NA|TRBJ2-3|TRBV4-3|few
CASSQDTLGTQYF
TGCGCCAGCAGCCAAGATACTCTCGGTACGCAGTATTTT
>TRBD2|TRBJ2-3|TRBV12-3/TRBV12-4|NA
CASSHGLAGRLTTGTQYF
TGTGCCAGCAGTCACGGACTAGCGGGAAGACTGACGACAGGTACGCAGTATTTT
>NA|TRBJ2-7|TRBV5-1|NA
CASSLTPGPQYF
TGCGCCAGCAGCCTGACCCCGGGGCCCCAGTACTTC